These 6 T cell receptor beta chains share one sample of origin, sequenced in a study of blood T cell repertoires in COVID-19 (TCRdb year 2020). The method behind the library was the immunoSEQ multiplex PCR assay. The source is immuneACCESS, and TCRdb retained only in-frame sequences with V and J called. Part of the clones is not carried over; for the studies checked, unresolved V genes explain less than half of this, and the remainder is unexplained. The sample table shows about 140,000 clones, and about four fifths are seen once. The ten biggest clones cover 1.6% of the sample. Sequencing input: peripheral blood. These receptors were collected from a human donor in a cohort sampled during active COVID-19.

This sequence joins TRBV4-3 and TRBJ1-4; perhaps TRBD1 as D (5 bases). Germline V gene data show CDR1 as LGHNA and CDR2 as YSLEER. V lost 1 base, J lost 4 bases, and 22 bases lay in between. This CDR3 has 19 residues. The CDR3 region has the DNA TGCGCCAGCAGCCAAGGCGGGGGGGACGGAATAGGATTTAATGAAAAACTGTTTTTT. Translation gives CASSQGGGDGIGFNEKLFF.

The genes are TRBV3-1 (or the pseudogene TRBV3-2) and TRBJ1-1, with TRBD1 matching over 9 bases. Germline V gene lookup returns CDR1 LGHDT and CDR2 YNNKEL (reference sequence). Trimming at V came to 4 bases and at J to 3 bases, leaving 6 bases not matched to a gene. The CDR3 covers 15 residues. The CDR3 DNA is TGTGCCAGCAGCCGGACCGGGACAGGGTACACTGAAGCTTTCTTT. It is translated as CASSRTGTGYTEAFF.

The chain links TRBV9 to TRBJ2-7, with TRBD1 identical over 8 bases. The CDR3 contains 15 residues. Germline CDR1 is SGDLS and CDR2 is YYNGEE. V was pared by 0 bases and J by 3 bases, with 5 bases of the junction left unmatched. Here the CDR3 reads CASSVAPRGLYEQYF. The CDR3 DNA is TGTGCCAGCAGCGTAGCCCCCAGGGGGCTCTACGAGCAGTACTTC.

The chain employs TRBV27 and TRBJ2-7; possible D gene TRBD1, 6 bases. Germline V gene sequence: CDR1 MNHEY, CDR2 SMNVEV (reference sequence). The CDR3 covers 15 residues. V lost 2 bases and J 2 bases, leaving 13 bases between the germline ends. The CDR3 DNA follows: TGTGCCAGCAGTTTAGAGCCCAGGGGCCCCTACGAGCAGTACTTC. Translation: CASSLEPRGPYEQYF.

In this sample, this clone turned up a few times. J is TRBJ2-1 and V is TRBV5-1; D might be TRBD2 (5 bases). V lost 2 bases and J lost 6, with 12 bases in between. This CDR3 spans 14 amino acids. CDR1 is SGHRS, CDR2 YFSETQ, per germline. As DNA, the CDR3 is TGCGCCAGCAGCTTCACGGGGAACGTCAATGAGCAGTTCTTC. Residues: CASSFTGNVNEQFF.

This chain uses TRBV13 with TRBJ1-1, with a weak D call TRBD1 (6 bases). V dropped 2 bases and J dropped 6 bases, with 16 bases sitting between them. The CDR3 length is 15 residues. CDR1 is PRHDT, CDR2 FYEKMQ, per germline (reference sequence). In DNA form, the CDR3 reads TGTGCCAGCAGCTTAAAACGGACAGTGAATTCTGAAGCTTTCTTT. This sequence encodes CASSLKRTVNSEAFF.